Each of the 27 T cell receptor beta chains below was sequenced from the same sample in a study of neoadjuvant nivolumab and ipilimumab in lung cancer. Generated by immunoSEQ multiplex PCR, the TCRdb table keeps only in-frame clones and is missing some. The table shows several hundred clones, with about 86% occurring only once. The specimen was tumor tissue, collected before neoadjuvant nivolumab, alone or with ipilimumab. The source of these receptors is an adult with non-small cell lung cancer.

The V call is TRBV10-3, the J call TRBJ1-1; 8 bases agree with TRBD1. Germline loops: CDR1 ENHRY, CDR2 SYGVKD. V shed 6 bases and J 0 bases; nucleotides not matched to a gene: 6. CDR3 size: 15 residues. CDR3 DNA: TGTGCCATCAGGGACTACAGGGGGTTGAACACTGAAGCTTTCTTT. It codes for CAIRDYRGLNTEAFF.

This clone is a singleton in its sample. This chain connects TRBV12-2 to TRBJ2-6; the tabulated D call, TRBD2, remains unverified against the DNA. TRBV12-2 is a listed pseudogene. The CDR3 totals 18 residues. CDR3 in amino acids: CASRSTISTQSRANVLTF. In DNA, the CDR3 is TGTGCAAGTCGCTCTACTATCTCCACACAAAGTCGGGCCAACGTCCTGACTTTC.

V gene TRBV5-1 combines with J gene TRBJ2-2; D gene uncertain. This CDR3 region has 13 residues. Between the trimmed V and J ends, which lost 9 bases and 5 bases, there was a span of 14 bases. Germline V gene sequence: CDR1 SGHRS, CDR2 YFSETQ. The CDR3 DNA reads as TGCGCCACCACCGATCCCCCGACCGGGGAGCTGTTTTTT. It is translated as CATTDPPTGELFF. Full variable domain (missing parts from reference TRBV5-1 and TRBJ2-2): KAGVTQTPRYLIKTRGQQVTLSCSPISGHRSVSWYQQTPGQGLQFLFEYFSETQRNKGNFPGRFSGRQFSNSRSEMNVSTLELGDSALYLCATTDPPTGELFFGEGSRLTVL.

J is TRBJ2-6 and V is TRBV9; tentatively, D is TRBD1 (6 bases). Germline CDR1 SGDLS, CDR2 YYNGEE. Trimming removed 6 bases at V and 0 bases at J, with 10 bases between. The CDR3 is 15 residues long. CDR3 nucleotides: TGTGCCAGCACCCCACAGGGCTCTGGGGCCAACGTCCTGACTTTC. Residues: CASTPQGSGANVLTF. Full variable domain (outside the CDR3, taken from reference TRBV9 and TRBJ2-6): DSGVTQTPKHLITATGQRVTLRCSPRSGDLSVYWYQQSLDQGLQFLIQYYNGEERAKGNILERFSAQQFPDLHSELNLSSLELGDSALYFCASTPQGSGANVLTFGAGSRLTVL.

DNA for the CDR3: TGTGCCAGCAGCTGGGACAGGGGGCTGAGCTATGGCTACACCTTC. Translating it yields CASSWDRGLSYGYTF. This rearrangement joins TRBV5-4 to TRBJ1-2; 12 positions match TRBD1. Unmatched junction bases numbered 4, after V lost 3 bases and J lost 4 bases. Germline values: CDR1 SGHNT, CDR2 YYREEE (reference sequence). This CDR3 region has 15 residues.

The CDR3 DNA reads TGTGCCAGCACAGTAAGGGACAGGGCTGCGTATGGCTACACCTTC. It yields the protein CASTVRDRAAYGYTF. The rearrangement uses TRBV5-4 and TRBJ1-2; 9 bases map to TRBD1. Germline trimming cut 6 bases from V and 5 bases from J; bases unmatched to any gene: 11. The CDR3 is made up of 15 amino acids. Germline lookup yields CDR1 SGHNT and CDR2 YYREEE (reference sequence).

CDR3 coding DNA: TGTGCCAGCAGTGTCGGACAGTCCGGGGAGCTGTTTTTT. It specifies CASSVGQSGELFF. The chain couples TRBV2 to TRBJ2-2, with a tentative D call TRBD1 (6 bases). This CDR3 is 13 amino acids long. Germline-derived CDR1 and CDR2 are SNHLY and FYNNEI. The V end was cut by 4 bases, the J end by 6 bases, with 9 bases between. The full variable domain, with the rest looked up from reference TRBV2 and TRBJ2-2, is EPEVTQTPSHQVTQMGQEVILRCVPISNHLYFYWYRQILGQKVEFLVSFYNNEISEKSEIFDDQFSVERPDGSNFTLKIRSTKLEDSAMYFCASSVGQSGELFFGEGSRLTVL.

V is TRBV6-1 and J is TRBJ2-7, with 7 bases lining up with TRBD2. Germline V gives CDR1 MNHNS, CDR2 SASEGT. The ends lost 6 bases at V and 4 bases at J; junction bases unmatched: 12. CDR3 length equals 15 residues. Here the CDR3 reads CASRSRDYGAYEQYF. CDR3 nucleotides: TGTGCCAGCAGAAGTCGGGACTATGGAGCGTACGAGCAGTACTTC.

This chain joins TRBV14 and TRBJ2-7; D ambiguous. The length of the CDR3 is 11 residues. Trimming cost V 1 base and J 6 bases, with 4 bases left between them. CDR1 and CDR2 from the germline V gene are SGHDN and FVKESK. The CDR3 bases are TGTGCCAGCAGCCAAGCCTCCGAGCAGTACTTC. Its translation is CASSQASEQYF.

This chain joins TRBV7-6 and TRBJ2-1; 7 nucleotides agree with TRBD1. The CDR3 is 17 residues long. Germline trimming cut 5 bases from V and 0 bases from J; bases unmatched to any gene: 10. Germline CDR1 is SGHVS and CDR2 is FNYEAQ. CDR3 nucleotides: TGTGCCAGCAGCCCCCTGCCGGGACAGAGCTCCTACAATGAGCAGTTCTTC. Translated: CASSPLPGQSSYNEQFF.

The chain carries TRBV29-1 and TRBJ2-7; 9 bases map to TRBD2. V was clipped by 7 bases and J by 6 bases; unmatched bases: 10. CDR3 length: 13 residues. Germline V gives CDR1 SQVTM, CDR2 ANQGSEA. The CDR3 protein is CSGNIAGAGEQYF. The CDR3 bases are TGCAGCGGTAATATAGCGGGAGCGGGCGAGCAGTACTTC.

Remarks on this clone: The junction departs from the called germline gene at one end, perhaps through a read error. The DNA for the CDR3 is TGTGCCAGCAGCGTAGACGGAGGGGACGAGCAGTACTTC. This codes for CASSVDGGDEQYF. The V and J genes are TRBV11-2 and TRBJ2-7, with a possible D match to TRBD2 (6 bases). Germline values: CDR1 SGHAT, CDR2 FQNNGV. The CDR3 consists of 13 residues.

J is TRBJ1-2 and V is TRBV18; D gene uncertain. Trimming stripped 3 bases from V and 7 bases from J, with 6 bases between. Germline CDR1 reads KGHSH; CDR2 reads LQKENI. This CDR3 is built from 11 residues. The CDR3 DNA sequence: TGTGCCAGCTCACCCGAGTCTGGCTACACCTTC. It translates to CASSPESGYTF.

In this sample, this clone turned up a few times. The J gene is TRBJ1-4, the V gene TRBV28; D not resolved. Germline CDR1 is MDHEN and CDR2 is SYDVKM. Trimming pared 4 bases from V and 10 bases from J, leaving 19 bases between. This CDR3 is built from 15 residues. CDR3 region: CASSSKIQFKRKLFF. As DNA, the CDR3 is TGTGCCAGCAGTTCAAAAATTCAGTTCAAGCGAAAACTGTTTTTT. The full variable domain, completed using reference TRBV28 and TRBJ1-4, is DVKVTQSSRYLVKRTGEKVFLECVQDMDHENMFWYRQDPGLGLRLIYFSYDVKMKEKGDIPEGYSVSREKKERFSLILESASTNQTSMYLCASSSKIQFKRKLFFGSGTQLSVL.

V usage is TRBV10-2 and J usage is TRBJ1-1; the match to TRBD1 covers 7 bases. The V segment lost 0 bases and the J segment 3 bases; nucleotides outside the gene matches: 7. The CDR3 consists of 16 residues. The V gene's germline CDR1 is WSHSY and CDR2 SAAADI. CDR3 in DNA: TGCGCCAGCAGTGAGTCGACGAGACAGGGTTACACTGAAGCTTTCTTT. Protein sequence: CASSESTRQGYTEAFF.

CDR3 protein: CASSWAGETGNTQYF. Here the CDR3 DNA reads TGTGCCAGCAGCTGGGCAGGAGAGACAGGGAATACGCAGTATTTT. The chain combines TRBV7-9 with TRBJ2-3, with 7 nucleotides matching TRBD1. With V trimmed by 4 bases and J by 7 bases, 11 bases remained unmatched. This CDR3 is 15 amino acids long. CDR1 is SEHNR and CDR2 is FQNEAQ in the germline V gene (reference sequence).

For the CDR3, the DNA is TGTGCCTGGACAGGGGAAGGCAATCAGCCCCAGCATTTT. This codes for CAWTGEGNQPQHF. This chain links TRBV30 with TRBJ1-5; the D gene is possibly TRBD1 (6 bases). This CDR3 is built from 13 residues. CDR1 is GTSNPN, CDR2 SVGIG, per germline (reference sequence). V lost 4 bases and J 2 bases, leaving 9 bases between the germline ends.

This clone was observed a single time. This sequence joins TRBV7-8 and TRBJ2-7; possible D gene TRBD2, 5 bases. Per the germline V gene, CDR1 is SGHVS and CDR2 is FQNEAQ. Trimming pared 0 bases from V and 6 bases from J, leaving 18 bases between. This CDR3 is built from 16 residues. The CDR3 protein is CASSLAQTEAAGEQYF. The CDR3 region has the DNA TGTGCCAGCAGCTTAGCGCAGACGGAGGCGGCTGGCGAGCAGTACTTC.

This clone was observed once. The chain is built from TRBV6-6 and TRBJ2-7, with D tentatively TRBD2 (6 bases). V was cut by 0 bases and J by 0 bases, with 12 bases left in between. This CDR3 is built from 16 residues. Germline CDR1 and CDR2: MNHNY and SVGAGI (reference sequence). The chain's CDR3 is CASSYSSGPSSYEQYF. The DNA for the CDR3 is TGTGCCAGCAGTTACTCGAGCGGGCCTAGCTCCTACGAGCAGTACTTC.

V usage is TRBV6-1 and J usage is TRBJ1-3, with D uncertain. Germline CDR1 MNHNS, CDR2 SASEGT. Trimming pared 2 bases from V and 0 bases from J, leaving 14 bases between. This CDR3 comprises 17 residues. The DNA of the CDR3 is TGTGCCAGCAGTGAAAGGGCACAGCCGCTCTCTGGAAACACCATATATTTT. This translates into CASSERAQPLSGNTIYF.

Note on this clone: The conserved phenylalanine or tryptophan normally closing the CDR3 is absent here, so this likely arose from a read error. The limits of the CDR3 on the DNA are not certain, so only TCRdb's listed CDR3 is given. The J gene is TRBJ1-2, the V gene TRBV7-1. TRBV7-1 is reported as an ORF; its role is uncertain. The CDR3 is made up of 15 amino acids, end residues included. The CDR3 sequence: CASSFASHEGKTYGY.

This sequence joins TRBV30 and TRBJ1-4; 7 nucleotides agree with TRBD1. The V gene's germline CDR1 is GTSNPN and CDR2 SVGIG (reference sequence). V trimming: 1 base; J trimming: 6 bases; junction bases outside the gene matches: 8. The CDR3 loop spans 15 amino acids. The CDR3 reads CAWSGTGTAYEKLFF. The CDR3 DNA sequence: TGTGCCTGGAGTGGGACCGGGACAGCCTATGAAAAACTGTTTTTT.

The genes are TRBV19 and TRBJ1-5, with 7 bases aligning to TRBD1. This CDR3 has 14 amino acids. Germline loops: CDR1 LNHDA, CDR2 SQIVND (reference sequence). The V gene end was trimmed by 7 bases and the J gene end by 1 base; junction bases not matched to a gene: 4. The CDR3: CASIWTGSNQPQHF. The CDR3 DNA reads TGTGCCAGTATCTGGACAGGAAGCAATCAGCCCCAGCATTTT. Based on the CDR3 plus reference TRBV19 and TRBJ1-5, the full variable domain is DGGITQSPKYLFRKEGQNVTLSCEQNLNHDAMYWYRQDPGQGLRLIYYSQIVNDFQKGDIAEGYSVSREKKESFPLTVTSAQKNPTAFYLCASIWTGSNQPQHFGDGTRLSIL.

In this sample, this clone turned up a few times. The chain employs TRBV7-2 and TRBJ1-2; 7 positions agree with TRBD1. V lost 1 base and J lost 6; bases outside the gene matches: 8. Germline CDR1 is SGHTA and CDR2 is FQGNSA. The CDR3 loop spans 15 amino acids. The CDR3 sequence: CASSLGRRGRDGYTF. DNA for the CDR3: TGTGCCAGCAGCTTAGGGAGGAGGGGGCGCGATGGCTACACCTTC.

There are a few counts of this clone. V is TRBV4-3 and J is TRBJ2-1; D not resolved. CDR1 LGHNA and CDR2 YSLEER come from the germline V gene. This CDR3 has 16 residues. V was trimmed by 0 bases and J by 0 bases, leaving 9 bases between them. CDR3 in amino acids: CASSQEVGVSYNEQFF. CDR3 coding DNA: TGCGCCAGCAGCCAAGAGGTCGGAGTCTCCTACAATGAGCAGTTCTTC.

V gene TRBV4-3 combines with J gene TRBJ1-1; a weak D match, TRBD1 (5 bases). The germline V gene encodes CDR1 LGHNA and CDR2 YSLEER. This CDR3 comprises 15 residues. V was cut by 0 bases and J by 4 bases, with 12 bases left in between. The CDR3 sequence is CASSQDYRKGTEAFF. The CDR3 DNA sequence: TGCGCCAGCAGCCAAGATTACAGGAAGGGCACTGAAGCTTTCTTT.

This chain uses TRBV19 with TRBJ1-5, with 9 bases that match TRBD1. In germline, CDR1 is LNHDA, CDR2 SQIVND (reference sequence). V was pared by 10 bases and J by 4 bases, with 20 bases of the junction left unmatched. This CDR3 comprises 18 residues. In DNA form, the CDR3 reads TGTGCCACCGTCCCACGATCGGGACAGGGTGTTTCTAATCAGCCCCAGCATTTT. It translates to CATVPRSGQGVSNQPQHF. The variable domain in full, completed from reference TRBV19 and TRBJ1-5, reads DGGITQSPKYLFRKEGQNVTLSCEQNLNHDAMYWYRQDPGQGLRLIYYSQIVNDFQKGDIAEGYSVSREKKESFPLTVTSAQKNPTAFYLCATVPRSGQGVSNQPQHFGDGTRLSIL.